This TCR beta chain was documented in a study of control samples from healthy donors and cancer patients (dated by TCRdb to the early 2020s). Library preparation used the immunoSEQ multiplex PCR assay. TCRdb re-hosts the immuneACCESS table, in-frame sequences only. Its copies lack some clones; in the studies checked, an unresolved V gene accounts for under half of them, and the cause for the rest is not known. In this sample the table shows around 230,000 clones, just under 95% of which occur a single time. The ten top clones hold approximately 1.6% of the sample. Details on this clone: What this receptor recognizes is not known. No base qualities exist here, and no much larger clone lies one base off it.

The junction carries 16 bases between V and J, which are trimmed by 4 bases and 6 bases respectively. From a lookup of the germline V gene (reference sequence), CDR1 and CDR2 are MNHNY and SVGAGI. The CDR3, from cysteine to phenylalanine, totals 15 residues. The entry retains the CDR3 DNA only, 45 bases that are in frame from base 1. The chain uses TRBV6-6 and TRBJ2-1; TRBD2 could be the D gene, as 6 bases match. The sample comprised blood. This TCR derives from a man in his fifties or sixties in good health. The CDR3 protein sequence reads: CASSSPFIGSNEQFF. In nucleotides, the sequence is TGTGCCAGCAGTTCCCCATTTATCGGGAGCAATGAGCAGTTCTTC.